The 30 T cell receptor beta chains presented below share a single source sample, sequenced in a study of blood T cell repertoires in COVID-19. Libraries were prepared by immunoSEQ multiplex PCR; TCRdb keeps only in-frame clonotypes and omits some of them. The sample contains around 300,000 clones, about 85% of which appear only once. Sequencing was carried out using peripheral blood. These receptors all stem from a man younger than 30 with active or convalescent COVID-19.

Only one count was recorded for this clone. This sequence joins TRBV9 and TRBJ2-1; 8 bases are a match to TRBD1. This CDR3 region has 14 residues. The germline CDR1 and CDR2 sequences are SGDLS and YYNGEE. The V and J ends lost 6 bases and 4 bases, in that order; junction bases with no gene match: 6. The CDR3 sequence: CASTPGTGYNEQFF. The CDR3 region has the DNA TGTGCCAGCACTCCCGGGACAGGTTACAATGAGCAGTTCTTC. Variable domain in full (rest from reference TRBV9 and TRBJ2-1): DSGVTQTPKHLITATGQRVTLRCSPRSGDLSVYWYQQSLDQGLQFLIQYYNGEERAKGNILERFSAQQFPDLHSELNLSSLELGDSALYFCASTPGTGYNEQFFGPGTRLTVL.

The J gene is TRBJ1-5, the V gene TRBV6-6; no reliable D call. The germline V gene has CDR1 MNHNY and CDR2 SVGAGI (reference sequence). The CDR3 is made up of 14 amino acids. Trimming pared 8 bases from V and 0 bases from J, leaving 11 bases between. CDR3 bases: TGTGCCAGCCAGTGGTATGATAGCAATCAGCCCCAGCATTTT. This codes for CASQWYDSNQPQHF.

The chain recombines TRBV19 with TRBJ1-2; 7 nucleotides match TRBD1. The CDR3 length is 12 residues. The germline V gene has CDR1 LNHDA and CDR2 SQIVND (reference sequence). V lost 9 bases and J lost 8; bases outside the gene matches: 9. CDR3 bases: TGTGCCAGCGTAGGGACAGAGGTCGGCTACACCTTC. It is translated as CASVGTEVGYTF. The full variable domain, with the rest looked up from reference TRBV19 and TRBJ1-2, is DGGITQSPKYLFRKEGQNVTLSCEQNLNHDAMYWYRQDPGQGLRLIYYSQIVNDFQKGDIAEGYSVSREKKESFPLTVTSAQKNPTAFYLCASVGTEVGYTFGSGTRLTVV.

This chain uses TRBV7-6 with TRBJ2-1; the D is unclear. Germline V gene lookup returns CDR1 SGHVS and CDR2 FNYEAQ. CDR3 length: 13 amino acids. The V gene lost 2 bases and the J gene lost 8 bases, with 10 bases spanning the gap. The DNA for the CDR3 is TGTGCCAGCAGCTTAAACGGTCGTGATGAGCAGTTCTTC. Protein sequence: CASSLNGRDEQFF.

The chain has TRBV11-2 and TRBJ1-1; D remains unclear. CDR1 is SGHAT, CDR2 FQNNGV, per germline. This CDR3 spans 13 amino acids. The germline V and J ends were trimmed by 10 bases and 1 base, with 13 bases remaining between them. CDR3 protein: CATRSHRNTEAFF. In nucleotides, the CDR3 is TGTGCCACTCGCTCTCACAGGAACACTGAAGCTTTCTTT.

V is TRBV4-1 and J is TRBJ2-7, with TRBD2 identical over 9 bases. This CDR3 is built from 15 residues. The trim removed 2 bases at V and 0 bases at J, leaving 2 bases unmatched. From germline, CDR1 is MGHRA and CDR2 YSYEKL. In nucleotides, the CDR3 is TGCGCCAGCAGCCAATCTAGCGGGGACTCCTACGAGCAGTACTTC. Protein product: CASSQSSGDSYEQYF.

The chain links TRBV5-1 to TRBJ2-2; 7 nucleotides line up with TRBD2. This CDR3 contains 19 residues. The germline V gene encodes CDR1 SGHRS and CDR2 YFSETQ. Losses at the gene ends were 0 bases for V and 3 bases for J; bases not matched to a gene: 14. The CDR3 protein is CASSLVGTTSHKYTGELFF. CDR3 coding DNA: TGCGCCAGCAGCTTGGTAGGGACTACCTCTCATAAATACACCGGGGAGCTGTTTTTT. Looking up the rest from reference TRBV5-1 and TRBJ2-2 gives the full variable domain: KAGVTQTPRYLIKTRGQQVTLSCSPISGHRSVSWYQQTPGQGLQFLFEYFSETQRNKGNFPGRFSGRQFSNSRSEMNVSTLELGDSALYLCASSLVGTTSHKYTGELFFGEGSRLTVL.

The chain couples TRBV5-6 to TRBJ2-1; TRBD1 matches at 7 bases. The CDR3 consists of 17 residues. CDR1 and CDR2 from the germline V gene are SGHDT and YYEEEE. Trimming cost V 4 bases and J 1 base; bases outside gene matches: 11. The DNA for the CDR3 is TGTGCCAGCAGCCAAGACAGGGAACCTTTTTCCTACAATGAGCAGTTCTTC. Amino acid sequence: CASSQDREPFSYNEQFF.

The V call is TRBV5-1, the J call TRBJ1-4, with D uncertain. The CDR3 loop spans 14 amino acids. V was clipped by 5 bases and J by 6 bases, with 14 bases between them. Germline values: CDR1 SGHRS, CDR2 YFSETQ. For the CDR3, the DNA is TGCGCCAGCAGGCACCACGGTCTAGATGAAAAACTGTTTTTT. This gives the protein CASRHHGLDEKLFF. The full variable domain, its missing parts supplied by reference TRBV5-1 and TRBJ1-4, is KAGVTQTPRYLIKTRGQQVTLSCSPISGHRSVSWYQQTPGQGLQFLFEYFSETQRNKGNFPGRFSGRQFSNSRSEMNVSTLELGDSALYLCASRHHGLDEKLFFGSGTQLSVL.

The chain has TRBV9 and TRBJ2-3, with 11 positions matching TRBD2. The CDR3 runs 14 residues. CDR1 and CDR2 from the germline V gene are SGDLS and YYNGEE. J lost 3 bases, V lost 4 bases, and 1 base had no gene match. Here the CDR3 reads CASSLAGGTDTQYF. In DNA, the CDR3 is TGTGCCAGCAGCTTAGCGGGGGGGACAGATACGCAGTATTTT.

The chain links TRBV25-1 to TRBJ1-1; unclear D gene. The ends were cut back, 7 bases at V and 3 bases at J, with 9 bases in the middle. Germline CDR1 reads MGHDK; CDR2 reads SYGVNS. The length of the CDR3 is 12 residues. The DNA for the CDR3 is TGTGCCAGCAAGAACGGTTACACTGAAGCTTTCTTT. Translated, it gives CASKNGYTEAFF.

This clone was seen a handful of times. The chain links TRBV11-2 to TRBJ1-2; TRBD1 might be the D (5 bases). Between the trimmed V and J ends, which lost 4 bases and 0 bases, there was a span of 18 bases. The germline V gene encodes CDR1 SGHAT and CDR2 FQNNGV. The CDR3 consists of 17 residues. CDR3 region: CASSSYRGGAANYGYTF. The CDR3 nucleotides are TGTGCCAGCAGCTCTTATCGGGGGGGAGCAGCTAACTATGGCTACACCTTC.

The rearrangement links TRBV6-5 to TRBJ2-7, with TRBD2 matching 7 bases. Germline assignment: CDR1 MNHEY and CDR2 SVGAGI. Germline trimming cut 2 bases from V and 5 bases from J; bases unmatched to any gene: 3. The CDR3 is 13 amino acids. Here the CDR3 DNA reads TGTGCCAGCAGTTACGGGGAGGGCGACGAGCAGTACTTC. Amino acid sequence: CASSYGEGDEQYF.

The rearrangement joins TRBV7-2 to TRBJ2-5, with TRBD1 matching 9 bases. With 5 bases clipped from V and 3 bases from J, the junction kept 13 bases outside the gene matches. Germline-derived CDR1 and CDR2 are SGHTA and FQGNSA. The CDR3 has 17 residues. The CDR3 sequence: CASSIVRFTGGEETQYF. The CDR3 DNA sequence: TGTGCCAGCAGCATAGTCCGATTTACAGGGGGCGAAGAGACCCAGTACTTC. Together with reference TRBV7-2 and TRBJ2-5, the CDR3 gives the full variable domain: GAGVSQSPSNKVTEKGKDVELRCDPISGHTALYWYRQSLGQGLEFLIYFQGNSAPDKSGLPSDRFSAERTGGSVSTLTIQRTQQEDSAVYLCASSIVRFTGGEETQYFGPGTRLLVL.

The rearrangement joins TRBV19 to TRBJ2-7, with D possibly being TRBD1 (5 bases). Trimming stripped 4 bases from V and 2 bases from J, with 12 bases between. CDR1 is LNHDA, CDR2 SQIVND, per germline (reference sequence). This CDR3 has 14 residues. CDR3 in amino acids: CASSSRRTTYEQYF. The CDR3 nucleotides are TGTGCCAGTAGTAGCCGACGGACAACCTACGAGCAGTACTTC.

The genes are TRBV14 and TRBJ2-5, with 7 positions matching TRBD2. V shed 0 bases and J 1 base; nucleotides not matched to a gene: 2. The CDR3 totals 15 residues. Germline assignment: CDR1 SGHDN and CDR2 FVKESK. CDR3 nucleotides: TGTGCCAGCAGCCAAGAAGCTAGCGGCCAAGAGACCCAGTACTTC. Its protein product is CASSQEASGQETQYF.

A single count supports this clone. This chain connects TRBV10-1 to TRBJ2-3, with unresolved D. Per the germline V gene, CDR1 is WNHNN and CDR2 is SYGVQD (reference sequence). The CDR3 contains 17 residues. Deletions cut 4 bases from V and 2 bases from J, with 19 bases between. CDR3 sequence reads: CASSGATRFDITDTQYF. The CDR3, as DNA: TGCGCCAGCAGTGGGGCTACAAGATTCGATATCACAGATACGCAGTATTTT.

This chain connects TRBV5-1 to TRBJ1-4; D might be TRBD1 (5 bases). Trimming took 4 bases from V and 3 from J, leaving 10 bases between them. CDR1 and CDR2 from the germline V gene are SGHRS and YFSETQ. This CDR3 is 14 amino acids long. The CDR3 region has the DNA TGCGCCAGCAGCGCTACAGGATCTAATGAAAAACTGTTTTTT. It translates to CASSATGSNEKLFF.

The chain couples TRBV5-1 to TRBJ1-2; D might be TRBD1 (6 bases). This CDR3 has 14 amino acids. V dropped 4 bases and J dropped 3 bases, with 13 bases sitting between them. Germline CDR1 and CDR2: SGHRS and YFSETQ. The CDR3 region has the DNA TGCGCCAGCAGCCCCGACAGGACCTACTATGGCTACACCTTC. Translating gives CASSPDRTYYGYTF.

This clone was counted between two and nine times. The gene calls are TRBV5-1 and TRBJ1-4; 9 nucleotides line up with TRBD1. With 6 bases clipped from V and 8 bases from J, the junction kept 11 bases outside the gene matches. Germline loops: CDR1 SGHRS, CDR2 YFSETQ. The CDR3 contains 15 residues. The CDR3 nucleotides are TGCGCCAGCAAAACCGGAGGGACAGGGAACGAAAAACTGTTTTTT. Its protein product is CASKTGGTGNEKLFF.

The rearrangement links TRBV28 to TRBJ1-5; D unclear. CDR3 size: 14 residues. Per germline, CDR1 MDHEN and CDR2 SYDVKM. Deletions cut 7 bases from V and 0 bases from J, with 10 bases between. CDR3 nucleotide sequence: TGTGCCAGCAAAACCACAGATAGCAATCAGCCCCAGCATTTT. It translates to CASKTTDSNQPQHF.

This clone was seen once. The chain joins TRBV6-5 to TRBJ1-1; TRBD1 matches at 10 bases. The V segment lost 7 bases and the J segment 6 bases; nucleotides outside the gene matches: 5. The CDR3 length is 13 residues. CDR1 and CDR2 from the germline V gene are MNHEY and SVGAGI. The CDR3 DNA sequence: TGTGCCAGCAACTCGGACAGGGGGTCTGAAGCTTTCTTT. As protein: CASNSDRGSEAFF.

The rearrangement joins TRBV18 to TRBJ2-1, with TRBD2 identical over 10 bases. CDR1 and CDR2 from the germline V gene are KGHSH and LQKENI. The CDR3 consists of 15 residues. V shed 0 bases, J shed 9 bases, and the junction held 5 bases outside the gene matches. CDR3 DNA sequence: TGTGCCAGCTCACCACCGAGTTCTAGCGGGGGTGAGCAGTTCTTC. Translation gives CASSPPSSSGGEQFF.

The CDR3 sequence is CASPPRGFEGYTF. In nucleotides, the CDR3 is TGTGCCAGCCCACCCAGAGGCTTCGAAGGCTACACCTTC. The chain joins TRBV2 to TRBJ1-2; D unclear. The germline V and J ends were trimmed by 8 bases and 8 bases, with 18 bases remaining between them. CDR3 length equals 13 residues. Germline CDR1 is SNHLY and CDR2 is FYNNEI.

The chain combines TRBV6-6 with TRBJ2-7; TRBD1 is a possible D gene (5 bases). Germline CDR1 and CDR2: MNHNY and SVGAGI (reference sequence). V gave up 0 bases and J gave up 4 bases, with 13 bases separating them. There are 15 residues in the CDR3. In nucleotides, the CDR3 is TGTGCCAGCAGTTACTCTTTACAGGTTCCTTACGAGCAGTACTTC. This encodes CASSYSLQVPYEQYF.

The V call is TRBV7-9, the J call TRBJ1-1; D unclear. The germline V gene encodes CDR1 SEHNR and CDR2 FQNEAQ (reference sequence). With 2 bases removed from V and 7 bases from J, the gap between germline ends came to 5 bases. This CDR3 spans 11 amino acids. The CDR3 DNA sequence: TGTGCCAGCAGCTTACTCGGTGAAGCTTTCTTT. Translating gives CASSLLGEAFF.

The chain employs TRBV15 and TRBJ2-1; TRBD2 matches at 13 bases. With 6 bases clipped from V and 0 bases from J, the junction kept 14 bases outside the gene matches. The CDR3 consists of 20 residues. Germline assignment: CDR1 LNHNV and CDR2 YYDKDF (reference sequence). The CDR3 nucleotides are TGTGCCACCAGTCCCAAGTACGGACTAGCGGGGGCGAGCTCCTACAATGAGCAGTTCTTC. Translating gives CATSPKYGLAGASSYNEQFF.

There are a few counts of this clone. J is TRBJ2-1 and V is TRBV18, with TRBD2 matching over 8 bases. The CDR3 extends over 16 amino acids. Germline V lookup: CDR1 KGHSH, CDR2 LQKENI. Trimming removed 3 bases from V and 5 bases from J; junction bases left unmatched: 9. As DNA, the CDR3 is TGTGCCAGCTCACCGCGGATTGGGACTAGAGACAATGAGCAGTTCTTC. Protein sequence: CASSPRIGTRDNEQFF.

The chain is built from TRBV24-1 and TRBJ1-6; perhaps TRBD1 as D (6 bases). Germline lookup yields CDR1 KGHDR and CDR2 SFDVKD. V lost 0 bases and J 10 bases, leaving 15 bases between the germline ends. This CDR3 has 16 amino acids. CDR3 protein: CATSDLLEGVRSPLHF. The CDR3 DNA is TGTGCCACCAGTGATTTGCTCGAGGGGGTGCGATCACCCCTCCACTTT.

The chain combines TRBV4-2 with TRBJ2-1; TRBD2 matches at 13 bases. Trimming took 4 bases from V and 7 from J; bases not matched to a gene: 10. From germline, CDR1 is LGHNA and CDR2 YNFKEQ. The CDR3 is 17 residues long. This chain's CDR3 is CASSRGTSGEKGNEQFF. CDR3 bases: TGTGCCAGCAGCCGAGGGACTAGCGGGGAGAAAGGGAATGAGCAGTTCTTC.